Each of the 30 T cell receptor beta chains below was sequenced from the same sample in a study of OX40 agonist ivuxolimab in advanced cancers. TCRdb's copy holds only in-frame clones and misses some; the assay was immunoSEQ multiplex PCR. The table records approximately 74,000 clones, more than 80% of them present only once. This sample comprised CD4+ or CD8+ T cells sorted from blood, obtained in a trial of the OX40 agonist ivuxolimab. The receptors here all came from an adult with an advanced solid tumor such as melanoma, head and neck, liver or kidney cancer.

V gene TRBV4-3 combines with J gene TRBJ2-3; D is unclear. There are 15 residues in the CDR3. Trimming cost V 6 bases and J 0 bases, with 13 bases left between them. Germline CDR1 reads LGHNA; CDR2 reads YSLEER. CDR3 in DNA: TGCGCCAGCAGTCCTCTACGAGGCAGCACAGATACGCAGTATTTT. Translation gives CASSPLRGSTDTQYF.

The gene calls are TRBV6-4 and TRBJ1-1; D is ambiguous. Trimming stripped 3 bases from V and 8 bases from J, with 22 bases between. The CDR3 spans 16 residues. CDR1 MRHNA and CDR2 SNTAGT come from the germline V gene. The CDR3 DNA sequence: TGTGCCAGCAGTGAGATTGAGGGCCGCTCGTTCTACGAAGCTTTCTTT. Amino acid sequence: CASSEIEGRSFYEAFF.

This rearrangement joins TRBV7-9 to TRBJ2-7, with TRBD2 as a possible D gene (5 bases). Germline CDR1 reads SEHNR; CDR2 reads FQNEAQ (reference sequence). This CDR3 is built from 13 residues. Trimming shortened V by 6 bases and J by 3 bases, and 12 bases separated the two germline ends. The CDR3 region has the DNA TGTGCCAGCAGTCTGAACGGGAACTACGAGCAGTACTTC. This translates into CASSLNGNYEQYF.

This clone showed up just once. The chain carries TRBV10-1 and TRBJ2-1; D ambiguous. Germline CDR1 and CDR2: WNHNN and SYGVQD (reference sequence). The CDR3 spans 14 residues. V was cut by 7 bases and J by 6 bases, with 16 bases left in between. CDR3 sequence (DNA): TGCGCCAGCATCTGGACCATAGGTTCCAATGAGCAGTTCTTC. Protein sequence: CASIWTIGSNEQFF.

The chain carries TRBV7-8 and TRBJ2-1; weak D call: TRBD2 (5 bases). The germline V gene encodes CDR1 SGHVS and CDR2 FQNEAQ. V lost 5 bases, J lost 9 bases, and 20 bases lay in between. CDR3 length: 15 residues. CDR3 residues: CASSHYSRTHTEQFF. CDR3 DNA: TGTGCCAGCAGCCACTACTCTAGGACTCATACTGAGCAGTTCTTC.

The chain uses TRBV5-4 and TRBJ1-1; TRBD1 matches at 11 bases. The CDR3 runs 17 residues. V shed 3 bases, J shed 5 bases, and the junction held 12 bases outside the gene matches. From germline, CDR1 is SGHNT and CDR2 YYREEE (reference sequence). The CDR3 region is CASSSGTGGRSVTEAFF. The CDR3 DNA reads as TGTGCCAGCAGCTCCGGGACAGGGGGAAGATCGGTTACTGAAGCTTTCTTT.

CDR3: CAWSQGPNYGYTF. The CDR3 nucleotides read TGTGCCTGGAGTCAGGGACCCAACTATGGCTACACCTTC. This sequence joins TRBV30 and TRBJ1-2; D may be TRBD1 (5 bases). V lost 2 bases to trimming and J lost 2 bases, with 9 bases between them. CDR3 size: 13 residues. The germline CDR1 and CDR2 sequences are GTSNPN and SVGIG (reference sequence).

This chain connects TRBV19 to TRBJ2-1, with 7 positions matching TRBD2. The CDR3 covers 15 residues. Germline-derived CDR1 and CDR2 are LNHDA and SQIVND (reference sequence). Trimming at V came to 4 bases and at J to 2 bases, leaving 5 bases not matched to a gene. In nucleotides, the CDR3 is TGTGCCAGTAGTAGGCGGGAGTCACCCTACAATGAGCAGTTCTTC. It encodes CASSRRESPYNEQFF. Full variable domain (rest looked up from reference TRBV19 and TRBJ2-1): DGGITQSPKYLFRKEGQNVTLSCEQNLNHDAMYWYRQDPGQGLRLIYYSQIVNDFQKGDIAEGYSVSREKKESFPLTVTSAQKNPTAFYLCASSRRESPYNEQFFGPGTRLTVL.

The genes are TRBV25-1 and TRBJ2-7, with 7 bases lining up with TRBD1. The ends lost 6 bases at V and 2 bases at J; junction bases unmatched: 4. Germline CDR1 is MGHDK and CDR2 is SYGVNS. This CDR3 comprises 13 residues. The CDR3 loop is CASRGTVTYEQYF. The CDR3, as DNA: TGTGCCAGCAGGGGGACAGTTACCTACGAGCAGTACTTC.

The chain is built from TRBV29-1 and TRBJ2-3; the match to TRBD1 covers 8 bases. CDR1 SQVTM and CDR2 ANQGSEA come from the germline V gene. The CDR3 has 12 amino acids. V was pared by 6 bases and J by 4 bases, with 3 bases of the junction left unmatched. The CDR3 coding sequence is TGCAGCGTATGGACAGGGTCAGATACGCAGTATTTT. Translation gives CSVWTGSDTQYF.

This clone has a single count. The J gene is TRBJ1-6, the V gene TRBV28; D not resolved. This CDR3 spans 12 amino acids. V was clipped by 6 bases and J by 17 bases, with 17 bases between them. Germline-derived CDR1 and CDR2 are MDHEN and SYDVKM. The CDR3 sequence is CASSQTTRTVHF. The DNA for the CDR3 is TGTGCCAGCAGCCAAACGACTCGGACCGTCCACTTT.

V usage is TRBV7-8 and J usage is TRBJ2-1; perhaps TRBD1 as D (5 bases). This CDR3 comprises 16 residues. Deletions cut 5 bases from V and 5 bases from J, with 19 bases between. Germline V gene sequence: CDR1 SGHVS, CDR2 FQNEAQ. The DNA of the CDR3 is TGTGCCAGCAGCCAAATTCGGACGGTGGGGCACAATGAGCAGTTCTTC. Residues: CASSQIRTVGHNEQFF. Using reference TRBV7-8 and TRBJ2-1 for the parts outside the CDR3, the full variable domain is GAGVSQSPRYKVAKRGQDVALRCDPISGHVSLFWYQQALGQGPEFLTYFQNEAQLDKSGLPSDRFFAERPEGSVSTLKIQRTQQEDSAVYLCASSQIRTVGHNEQFFGPGTRLTVL.

The V and J genes are TRBV7-2 and TRBJ2-7, with 9 bases that match TRBD2. CDR3 size: 14 residues. Losses at the gene ends were 7 bases for V and 0 bases for J; bases not matched to a gene: 4. Germline V gene data show CDR1 as SGHTA and CDR2 as FQGNSA. The CDR3 coding sequence is TGTGCCAGCACCCCGGGACTAGCCTCCTACGAGCAGTACTTC. Translated: CASTPGLASYEQYF.

This chain uses TRBV6-5 with TRBJ1-2; D gene uncertain. V was clipped by 0 bases and J by 9 bases, with 14 bases between them. CDR1 is MNHEY and CDR2 is SVGAGI in the germline V gene. There are 14 residues in the CDR3. This CDR3 is CASSYSSQAARYTF. The CDR3 DNA follows: TGTGCCAGCAGTTACTCGTCCCAGGCAGCGCGCTACACCTTC.

This chain uses TRBV12-5 with TRBJ2-3, with 7 bases aligning to TRBD1. The CDR3 extends over 13 amino acids. The germline gives CDR1 LGHNT, CDR2 FRNRAP. The V gene end was trimmed by 2 bases and the J gene end by 5 bases; junction bases not matched to a gene: 1. In nucleotides, the CDR3 is TGTGCTAGTGGTTTGTCAGGGGGAGATACGCAGTATTTT. Translating gives CASGLSGGDTQYF.

The rearrangement links TRBV19 to TRBJ1-3; 7 nucleotides agree with TRBD1. The germline V gene has CDR1 LNHDA and CDR2 SQIVND (reference sequence). Trimming took 5 bases from V and 2 from J; bases not matched to a gene: 3. This CDR3 contains 14 residues. CDR3 residues: CASSQGGPGNTIYF. The CDR3 DNA follows: TGTGCCAGTAGTCAGGGGGGCCCTGGAAACACCATATATTTT.

The chain couples TRBV5-8 to TRBJ2-7; no definite D call. CDR1 SGHTS and CDR2 YDEGEE come from the germline V gene. The CDR3 totals 14 residues. The V end lost 2 bases, the J end lost 3 bases, and 12 bases lay between the germline ends. This CDR3 is CASSFRPDGYEQYF. CDR3 sequence (DNA): TGTGCCAGCAGCTTTAGACCTGACGGCTACGAGCAGTACTTC.

The chain has TRBV25-1 and TRBJ2-7; TRBD1 matches 8 bases. After removal of 2 bases from V and 5 bases from J, the junction contained 5 bases not matched to a gene. The germline gives CDR1 MGHDK, CDR2 SYGVNS. The CDR3 is 14 residues long. CDR3 protein: CASSEQDRVHEQYF. CDR3 DNA: TGTGCCAGCAGTGAACAGGACAGGGTCCACGAGCAGTACTTC.

This clone has at least ten counts. The rearrangement joins TRBV14 to TRBJ2-4; D remains unclear. V was clipped by 2 bases and J by 8 bases, with 19 bases between them. Germline V CDR1 and CDR2: SGHDN, FVKESK. This CDR3 contains 16 residues. Here the CDR3 DNA reads TGTGCCAGCAGCCAATCGAAGGGCGCCAGGCTCGACATTCAGTACTTC. Its translation is CASSQSKGARLDIQYF.

Of note for this clone: Additional DNA sequences in this sample encode the identical CDR3. The chain couples TRBV7-2 to TRBJ2-7, with a possible D match to TRBD1 (5 bases). There are 13 residues in the CDR3. CDR1 is SGHTA and CDR2 is FQGNSA in the germline V gene. The V end lost 1 base, the J end lost 3 bases, and 7 bases lay between the germline ends. The CDR3: CASSLGQNYEQYF. The CDR3, as DNA: TGTGCCAGCAGCTTAGGACAGAACTACGAGCAGTACTTC.

Remarks on this clone: One junction end disagrees with the germline gene, perhaps due to a read error. J is TRBJ1-1 and V is TRBV19, with a weak D call TRBD1 (6 bases). CDR3 length equals 16 residues. Germline loops: CDR1 LNHDA, CDR2 SQIVND (reference sequence). The CDR3 DNA follows: TGTGCCAGTAGTATAGGCAGGAGCCAGGGGAACGCTGAAGCTTTCTTT. It is translated as CASSIGRSQGNAEAFF.

V gene TRBV10-1 combines with J gene TRBJ2-3; D might be TRBD1 or TRBD2, each matching 5 bases. Germline V gene lookup returns CDR1 WNHNN and CDR2 SYGVQD (reference sequence). The CDR3 totals 12 residues. Trimming stripped 11 bases from V and 1 base from J, with 10 bases between. CDR3 sequence (DNA): TGCGCCGGGACGGGTCGCACAGATACGCAGTATTTT. Amino acids: CAGTGRTDTQYF.

The V and J genes are TRBV7-2 and TRBJ1-4; D not resolved. CDR3 length: 14 amino acids. The V end was cut by 3 bases, the J end by 3 bases, with 8 bases between. From germline, CDR1 is SGHTA and CDR2 FQGNSA. The CDR3 protein is CASSFYGANEKLFF. CDR3 DNA sequence: TGTGCCAGCAGCTTTTACGGGGCTAATGAAAAACTGTTTTTT.

The chain combines TRBV7-2 with TRBJ2-5; a weak D match, TRBD2 (6 bases). The CDR3 is 14 amino acids. Trimming stripped 1 base from V and 4 bases from J, with 10 bases between. Looked up from germline, CDR1 is SGHTA and CDR2 is FQGNSA. CDR3 sequence reads: CASSLVGGRETQYF. CDR3 in DNA: TGTGCCAGCAGCTTAGTTGGAGGGAGAGAGACCCAGTACTTC.

The chain couples TRBV7-3 to TRBJ2-2; D is unclear. Germline V gene data show CDR1 as SGHTA and CDR2 as FQGTGA. The CDR3 runs to 15 residues. Trimming took off 0 bases at V and 2 bases at J, with 7 bases between the two ends. The CDR3 protein is CASSLTLGNTGELFF. CDR3 bases: TGTGCCAGCAGCTTAACGCTCGGAAACACCGGGGAGCTGTTTTTT.

Of note for this clone: One end of the junction is discordant with germline, which a read error may explain. The rearrangement uses TRBV7-7 and TRBJ2-5; D is unresolved. The germline V gene has CDR1 SSHAT and CDR2 FNYEAQ (reference sequence). The length of the CDR3 is 13 residues. The DNA for the CDR3 is TGTGCTAGCAGTCCGGGCCCCGAAGAGACCCAGTACTTC. It is translated as CASSPGPEETQYF.

In DNA, the CDR3 is TGTGCCAGTAGTTCTTTGCAGGTTTGGGACACTGAAGCTTTCTTT. Its translation: CASSSLQVWDTEAFF. The chain has TRBV19 and TRBJ1-1, with D hard to call. The V gene's germline CDR1 is LNHDA and CDR2 SQIVND (reference sequence). V gave up 5 bases and J gave up 3 bases, with 16 bases separating them. This CDR3 region has 15 residues.

The rearrangement links TRBV4-3 to TRBJ2-7; weak D call: TRBD1 (6 bases). CDR3 length equals 15 residues. Trimming pared 0 bases from V and 4 bases from J, leaving 13 bases between. The germline CDR1 and CDR2 sequences are LGHNA and YSLEER. This CDR3 reads CASSQDFFRGYEQYF. CDR3 bases: TGCGCCAGCAGCCAAGATTTTTTCAGGGGTTACGAGCAGTACTTC.

The rearrangement joins TRBV5-1 to TRBJ2-3, with 9 bases identical to TRBD2. Germline CDR1 and CDR2: SGHRS and YFSETQ. The ends lost 0 bases at V and 4 bases at J; junction bases unmatched: 6. The CDR3 sequence is 16 residues long. In DNA, the CDR3 is TGCGCCAGCAGCTTGGCAGTAGCGGGAGACGCAGATACGCAGTATTTT. Its translation: CASSLAVAGDADTQYF.

In the case of this clone: Other DNA sequences of this sample code for an identical CDR3. CDR3 amino acids: CASSGLGGRGYTF. The CDR3 DNA reads as TGTGCCAGCAGCGGACTAGGGGGTCGGGGCTACACCTTC. The chain has TRBV9 and TRBJ1-2; D is possibly TRBD1 (6 bases). Germline loops: CDR1 SGDLS, CDR2 YYNGEE. V lost 3 bases and J lost 8, with 14 bases in between. The CDR3 consists of 13 residues.